A selection of T cell receptor beta chains follows, all from one sample in a study of blood T cell dynamics during melanoma immunotherapy. Profiling relied on immunoSEQ multiplex PCR, and the TCRdb table lists in-frame clones only, not all of them. The repertoire consists of some 10,000 clones, with about 89% occurring once and the leading ten covering 6.5% to 8.5%. The source was blood, collected from a patient treated with checkpoint blockade. Receptors originate from a human donor with melanoma. Each CDR3 is given with its conserved first and last residue. The D gene is left open where the match is weak. Part of the rows lack a size; the others show once, few, many or a class for expanded clones.

j_call v_call d_call clone_size cdr3_nt cdr3_aa
TRBJ1-3 TRBV15 . . TGTGCCACCAGCCCCGGCCGGGGGGCCGTGGACACCATATATTTT CATSPGRGAVDTIYF
TRBJ2-1 TRBV7-2 . . TGTGCCAGCAGCTTAGACTCGGGGAGCTCCTACAATGAGCAGTTCTTC CASSLDSGSSYNEQFF
TRBJ2-3 TRBV9 . . TGTGCCAGCAGCGTAGCTGGAAGGATCACAGATACGCAGTATTTT CASSVAGRITDTQYF
TRBJ2-1 TRBV4-3 TRBD2 . TGCGCCAGCAGCCAGGATACTAGCGGGGGGGCCTTCTACAATGAGCAGTTCTTC CASSQDTSGGAFYNEQFF
TRBJ1-1 TRBV19 . . TGTGCCAGTACCAAACAGACGACAGGAGACCTGAACACTGAAGCTTTCTTT CASTKQTTGDLNTEAFF
TRBJ2-2 TRBV29-1 . . TGCAGCGGGTCTGTCTCGGGGATCGGGGAGCTGTTTTTT CSGSVSGIGELFF
TRBJ2-1 TRBV11-2 TRBD1 . TGTGCCAGCAGCTCGTTGTCCGGGCGGACAGGCAATGAGCAGTTCTTC CASSSLSGRTGNEQFF
TRBJ2-2 TRBV14 . . TGTGCCAGCAGCCAAAGGAGGGGGTTAGACGGGGAGCTGTTTTTT CASSQRRGLDGELFF
TRBJ1-2 TRBV6-5 . . TGTGCCAGCAGTTACAGGCAGGGGAATGGCTACACCTTC CASSYRQGNGYTF
TRBJ2-5 TRBV4-3 TRBD1 once TGCGCCAGCAGCCGAGCGACAGGGCGAGAGACCCAGTACTTC CASSRATGRETQYF
TRBJ2-5 TRBV2 . . TGTGCCAGCAGCTTGGGCCGGGGGGAGACCCAGTACTTC CASSLGRGETQYF
TRBJ1-1 TRBV11-2 . . TGTGCCAGCAGCTTAGCCGGGGGGAACACTGAAGCTTTCTTT CASSLAGGNTEAFF
TRBJ2-2 TRBV4-3 TRBD1 . TGCGCCAGCAGCCAAGGTCAGGGGGCTGGGACCGGGGAGCTGTTTTTT CASSQGQGAGTGELFF
TRBJ2-1 TRBV6-5 . . TGTGCCAGCAGCAGGGCCTTTGTAGCACCGCAGTTCTTC CASSRAFVAPQFF
TRBJ1-2 TRBV7-2 . . TGTGCCAGCAGCTTAGGGTCAAGAAATGGCTACACCTTC CASSLGSRNGYTF
TRBJ1-2 TRBV7-9 TRBD1 once TGTGCCACCCGACAGGGTGAAGACTATGGCTACACCTTC CATRQGEDYGYTF
TRBJ1-1 TRBV6-5 . . TGTGCCAGCAGACAGGGACCAAACACTGAAGCTTTCTTT CASRQGPNTEAFF
TRBJ1-6 TRBV10-2 TRBD1 few TGCGCCAGCAGCGGACAGGGAAGAAATTCACCCCTCCACTTT CASSGQGRNSPLHF
TRBJ1-2 TRBV4-1 . . TGCGCCAGCAGCCAAGAGGAAGGGTACGTCTATGGCTACACCTTC CASSQEEGYVYGYTF
TRBJ2-3 TRBV7-9 TRBD1 . TGTGCCAGCAGCTCCGGGACAGGCCTAGATACGCAGTATTTT CASSSGTGLDTQYF
TRBJ2-7 TRBV7-9 . few TGTGCCAGCAGCTCCGGAGGGGGGACCTACGAGCAGTACTTC CASSSGGGTYEQYF
TRBJ1-2 TRBV6-5 . . TGTGCCAGCAGTGGCCGGGTGGGGCGGAATGGCTACACCTTC CASSGRVGRNGYTF
TRBJ1-1 TRBV5-1 . . TGCGCCAGCAGCTTGGGACAGATGAACACTGAAGCTTTCTTT CASSLGQMNTEAFF
TRBJ1-1 TRBV6-1 . . TGTGCCAGCGAAACGCCGGGGGGAGGGAACGCTGAAGCTTTCTTT CASETPGGGNAEAFF
TRBJ2-7 TRBV27 . . TGTTCCAGCAGTAGTGGAGGGGCATCCTACGAGCAGTACTTC CSSSSGGASYEQYF
TRBJ2-3 TRBV30 TRBD2 . TGTGCCTTCCGACTAAGCGGGGCCAGGGATACGCAGTATTTT CAFRLSGARDTQYF
TRBJ1-1 TRBV6-5 TRBD1 . TGTGCCAGCAGACCAGGGGGCGAGGGCACTGAAGCTTTCTTT CASRPGGEGTEAFF
TRBJ2-3 TRBV9 . . TGTGCCAGCGCACCGGGGGGCACAGATACGCAGTATTTT CASAPGGTDTQYF
TRBJ2-5 TRBV29-1 TRBD1 . TGCAGCGTCGGGACAGGGGCAGGGGAGACCCAGTACTTC CSVGTGAGETQYF
TRBJ2-7 TRBV7-9 . . TGTGCCAGCAGCGCTAATTACTACGAGCAGTACTTC CASSANYYEQYF
TRBJ2-5 TRBV5-1 TRBD1 . TGCGCCAGCAGCTTGGCGACGGACAGGGCCCAAGAGACCCAGTACTTC CASSLATDRAQETQYF
TRBJ1-5 TRBV6-5 . . TGTGCCAGCAGCAGGGACGTCGGCAATCAGCCCCAGCATTTT CASSRDVGNQPQHF
TRBJ2-4 TRBV2 . once TGTGCCAGCCTCCTCGTGGTCGGGAACATTCAGTACTTC CASLLVVGNIQYF
TRBJ2-4 TRBV11-2 . . TGTGCCAGCAGCTTGACAGGATGGGGCAAAAACATTCAGTACTTC CASSLTGWGKNIQYF
TRBJ2-3 TRBV7-9 TRBD2 . TGTGCCAGCAGCTTAAGCAGCGGGGCCAGCGGGGATACGCAGTATTTT CASSLSSGASGDTQYF
TRBJ1-1 TRBV5-4 . . TGTGCCAGCAGCTTGGACAGGGCGGTCATGAACACTGAAGCTTTCTTT CASSLDRAVMNTEAFF
TRBJ1-1 TRBV2 . few TGTGCCAGCAGTGAAAGAGGGGCTACTGAAGCTTTCTTT CASSERGATEAFF
TRBJ2-3 TRBV11-3 . . TGTGCCAGCAGCGTGGGTCGCTCCTCAGATACGCAGTATTTT CASSVGRSSDTQYF
TRBJ2-1 TRBV6-6 TRBD1 . TGTGCCAGCAGTTCTCCCTCTGGACAGGGGCACAATGAGCAGTTCTTC CASSSPSGQGHNEQFF
TRBJ2-1 TRBV6-5 . . TGTGCCAGCAGATCCCCAGGGGAGGGTCCGTTCTTC CASRSPGEGPFF
TRBJ2-3 TRBV4-3 . . TGCGCCAGCAGCCAAGGTGAAGCAGATACGCAGTATTTT CASSQGEADTQYF
TRBJ2-3 TRBV9 . . TGTGCCAGCAGCCTAGGAATGGCTAGCACAGATACGCAGTATTTT CASSLGMASTDTQYF
TRBJ2-5 TRBV30 . . TGTGCCTGGAAGGAGACTCGGGGTGGAGAGACCCAGTACTTC CAWKETRGGETQYF
TRBJ1-5 TRBV27 . . TGTGCCAGCAGTTTATCAGGGGGTCAGCCCCAGCATTTT CASSLSGGQPQHF